The rows below give T cell receptor beta chains drawn from one sample of a study of T cells in narcolepsy. The table came from immunoSEQ multiplex PCR; TCRdb's copy has only in-frame clones and leaves some out. The data hold 20,000 to 25,000 clones, with 84% observed a single time. Sequenced sample: CD45RA- memory CD4+ T cells from PBMCs. All receptors come from a human donor with narcolepsy. CDR3s include the opening cysteine and the closing phenylalanine or tryptophan. Each record gives: D gene, V gene, clone size, J gene, CDR3 protein, CDR3 DNA. The D gene is left open where the match is weak. The listing skips clone size in some rows; elsewhere it reads once, few, many or a size class.

-	TRBV19	-	TRBJ1-5	CASSTGQGQPQHF	TGTGCCAGTAGTACCGGGCAAGGACAGCCCCAGCATTTT
TRBD1	TRBV28	-	TRBJ1-4	CASSFSGTGNEKLFF	TGTGCCAGCAGTTTTTCCGGGACAGGTAATGAAAAACTGTTTTTT
-	TRBV6-1	few	TRBJ2-5	CASSEGQFKEETQYF	TGTGCCAGCAGTGAAGGACAGTTTAAAGAAGAGACCCAGTACTTC
-	TRBV10-3	-	TRBJ2-1	CAMGRGEGNEQFF	TGTGCCATGGGCCGGGGAGAGGGGAATGAGCAGTTCTTC
TRBD1	TRBV2	-	TRBJ1-5	CASRDFDRGHLKSNQPQHF	TGTGCCAGCAGAGACTTCGACAGGGGGCATTTAAAGAGCAATCAGCCCCAGCATTTT
-	TRBV18	-	TRBJ2-7	CASSPGNSYEQYF	TGTGCCAGCTCACCAGGTAACTCCTACGAGCAGTACTTC
TRBD2	TRBV19	-	TRBJ2-7	CATSGLAGTYEQYF	TGTGCCACTTCCGGGCTAGCGGGAACCTACGAGCAGTACTTC
TRBD1	TRBV5-6	-	TRBJ1-1	CASSFTGVEAFF	TGTGCCAGCAGCTTCACAGGGGTCGAAGCTTTCTTT
TRBD1	TRBV19	-	TRBJ1-2	CASIGTANYGYTF	TGTGCCAGTATCGGGACAGCCAACTATGGCTACACCTTC
-	TRBV14	once	TRBJ2-3	CASSRFQGGSLQYF	TGTGCCAGCAGCCGCTTCCAGGGGGGGAGTTTGCAGTATTTT
-	TRBV6-1	few	TRBJ1-5	CASSEARGQPQHF	TGTGCCAGCAGTGAAGCAAGGGGTCAGCCCCAGCATTTT
TRBD2	TRBV6-6	once	TRBJ2-7	CVSRRELFGEQYF	TGTGTCAGCAGGCGGGAGCTCTTCGGCGAGCAGTACTTC
-	TRBV7-8	-	TRBJ2-2	CASSLSIGGELFF	TGTGCCAGCAGCTTATCCATTGGCGGGGAGCTGTTTTTT